The 19 T cell receptor beta chains presented below share a single source sample, sequenced in a study of T-cell memory formation after mild COVID-19. TCRdb recomputed calls from the 5' RACE reads with MiXCR, one row per CDR3 protein. The sample lists around 180,000 distinct CDR3 sequences; under 20% were seen once. The sample was PBMCs or a T cell subset sorted from them (not recorded which). Receptors were obtained from an adult woman who had mild COVID-19 (a few samples of this study predate the infection). Cell type and time point are not known.

J is TRBJ2-5 and V is TRBV24-1; 11 bases are a match to TRBD2. Germline CDR1 and CDR2: KGHDR and SFDVKD. V lost 3 bases, J lost 5 bases, and 7 bases stayed unmatched. CDR3 length: 16 residues. In DNA form, the CDR3 reads TGTGCCACCAGTGATGCTAGCGGGAGGATCGGGGAGACCCAGTACTTC. Its translation is CATSDASGRIGETQYF.

The table lists this clonotype with many counts. The J gene is TRBJ2-2, the V gene TRBV11-1; 7 bases align to TRBD2. The germline V gene has CDR1 SGHAT and CDR2 FQDESV (reference sequence). V lost 5 bases to trimming and J lost 2 bases; unmatched junction nucleotides: 8. This CDR3 has 16 amino acids. The CDR3 protein is CASSRSWGGNTGELFF. In nucleotides, the CDR3 is TGTGCCAGCAGCCGCAGTTGGGGGGGAAACACCGGGGAGCTGTTTTTT.

This sequence joins TRBV2 and TRBJ1-5, with a weak D call TRBD1 (5 bases). CDR1 and CDR2 from the germline V gene are SNHLY and FYNNEI. V was trimmed by 4 bases and J by 1 base, leaving 11 bases between them. The CDR3 contains 15 residues. The CDR3 loop reads CASSGQTVSNQPQHF. The CDR3, as DNA: TGTGCCAGCAGTGGACAGACGGTCAGCAATCAGCCCCAGCATTTT.

The rearrangement joins TRBV27 to TRBJ2-5; 11 bases are shared with TRBD1. CDR3 length equals 17 residues. Germline V lookup: CDR1 MNHEY, CDR2 SMNVEV (reference sequence). V was pared by 2 bases and J by 5 bases, with 10 bases of the junction left unmatched. In nucleotides, the CDR3 is TGTGCCAGCAGTTTACTTTGGGGACAGGGGGTTTGGGAGACCCAGTACTTC. It codes for CASSLLWGQGVWETQYF.

The genes are TRBV6-6 and TRBJ1-6, with TRBD1 matching 10 bases. The CDR3 spans 16 residues. With 6 bases clipped from V and 7 bases from J, the junction kept 9 bases outside the gene matches. The V gene's germline CDR1 is MNHNY and CDR2 SVGAGI (reference sequence). The CDR3 DNA reads TGTGCCAGCAGCCCGACAGGGGGCGCGAAAAATTCACCCCTCCACTTT. This gives the protein CASSPTGGAKNSPLHF.

This chain links TRBV29-1 with TRBJ1-2; D gene ambiguous. The germline CDR1 and CDR2 sequences are SQVTM and ANQGSEA. The germline V and J ends were trimmed by 3 bases and 5 bases, with 7 bases remaining between them. This CDR3 has 11 amino acids. CDR3 nucleotide sequence: TGCAGCGTTGACCGAAATTATGGCTACACCTTC. Its translation: CSVDRNYGYTF.

This clonotype was observed at least ten times. The chain couples TRBV7-9 to TRBJ2-7; 8 positions match TRBD1. The J segment lost 5 bases and the V segment lost 5 bases, leaving 2 bases of the junction unmatched. CDR3 length: 12 amino acids. Germline assignment: CDR1 SEHNR and CDR2 FQNEAQ (reference sequence). CDR3 DNA sequence: TGTGCCAGCAGCGCGACAGGGGACGAGCAGTACTTC. Translating it yields CASSATGDEQYF.

The gene calls are TRBV25-1 and TRBJ2-2; 7 nucleotides match TRBD2. The V segment lost 2 bases and the J segment 5 bases; nucleotides outside the gene matches: 2. Germline V gene data show CDR1 as MGHDK and CDR2 as SYGVNS. The CDR3 sequence is 14 residues long. The CDR3 bases are TGTGCCAGCAGTGAAGGGACTATGACCGGGGAGCTGTTTTTT. This sequence encodes CASSEGTMTGELFF.

The CDR3 DNA reads TGCAGTGCTAGAGATGTCCTAGTTGGTGAGCAGTTCTTC. Protein product: CSARDVLVGEQFF. The J gene is TRBJ2-1, the V gene TRBV20-1, with unresolved D. The V gene's germline CDR1 is DFQATT and CDR2 SNEGSKA (reference sequence). V was cut by 0 bases and J by 9 bases, with 12 bases left in between. This CDR3 region has 13 residues.

This clonotype was found a few times. V and J are TRBV7-2 and TRBJ1-5, with D maybe TRBD1 (5 bases). V gave up 4 bases and J gave up 11 bases, with 12 bases separating them. The CDR3 length is 12 residues. The germline gives CDR1 SGHTA, CDR2 FQGNSA. This CDR3 reads CASSSPGATQHF. DNA of the CDR3: TGTGCCAGCAGCTCCCCCGGGGCAACCCAGCATTTT.

This clonotype has a handful of counts. The chain links TRBV6-2 or TRBV6-3 to TRBJ2-1; 10 positions match TRBD2. The junction had 7 bases not matched to a gene; V was cut back by 6 bases and J by 2 bases. The CDR3 is 16 amino acids. The germline V gene has CDR1 MNHEY and CDR2 SVGEGT. CDR3 sequence (DNA): TGTGCCAGCAGCCCCGGGACTAGCGAACCCTACAATGAGCAGTTCTTC. This translates into CASSPGTSEPYNEQFF.

This chain connects TRBV11-2 to TRBJ2-7, with D possibly being TRBD2 (6 bases). This CDR3 contains 14 residues. The V gene lost 5 bases and the J gene lost 3 bases, with 14 bases spanning the gap. Germline V CDR1 and CDR2: SGHAT, FQNNGV. The CDR3 reads CASSTGTGGYEQYF. The CDR3 DNA sequence: TGTGCCAGCAGCACCGGGACCGGGGGCTACGAGCAGTACTTC.

This clonotype has just a few counts. The rearrangement links TRBV12-3 or TRBV12-4 to TRBJ1-1; D unclear. The CDR3 is 11 residues long. The germline V and J ends were trimmed by 0 bases and 4 bases, with 0 bases remaining between them. The CDR3 bases are TGTGCCAGCAGTTTAGCCACTGAAGCTTTCTTT. It is translated as CASSLATEAFF.

This clonotype has more than one count but fewer than ten. The chain combines TRBV6-1 with TRBJ2-5; weak D call: TRBD2 (7 bases). Trimming pared 2 bases from V and 5 bases from J, leaving 12 bases between. The length of the CDR3 is 14 residues. From germline, CDR1 is MNHNS and CDR2 SASEGT. CDR3 sequence (DNA): TGTGCCAGCAGTGAAAGGGGGGGGCTTGAGACCCAGTACTTC. It specifies CASSERGGLETQYF.

This clonotype was counted a few times. The genes are TRBV7-8 and TRBJ2-1, with 7 bases that match TRBD2. CDR3 size: 18 residues. Trimming at V came to 5 bases and at J to 2 bases, leaving 15 bases not matched to a gene. Germline V CDR1 and CDR2: SGHVS, FQNEAQ. The CDR3 loop reads CASSNFIGGRAPYNEQFF. CDR3 DNA sequence: TGTGCCAGCAGCAACTTTATCGGTGGGAGGGCCCCCTACAATGAGCAGTTCTTC. Full variable domain (outside the CDR3, taken from reference TRBV7-8 and TRBJ2-1): GAGVSQSPRYKVAKRGQDVALRCDPISGHVSLFWYQQALGQGPEFLTYFQNEAQLDKSGLPSDRFFAERPEGSVSTLKIQRTQQEDSAVYLCASSNFIGGRAPYNEQFFGPGTRLTVL.

This clonotype was found a few times. The chain employs TRBV30 and TRBJ2-5; possibly TRBD1 or TRBD2 for D (5 bases each). Germline CDR1 reads GTSNPN; CDR2 reads SVGIG (reference sequence). CDR3 size: 15 residues. V shed 1 base and J shed 1 base, with 13 bases lying between them. The CDR3 reads CAWSAQLGTQETQYF. Here the CDR3 DNA reads TGTGCCTGGAGTGCCCAACTGGGGACCCAAGAGACCCAGTACTTC.

This clonotype came up a few times. The chain is built from TRBV7-9 and TRBJ2-7, with D uncertain. The CDR3 consists of 14 residues. V lost 1 base to trimming and J lost 0 bases, with 7 bases between them. Germline V gene sequence: CDR1 SEHNR, CDR2 FQNEAQ (reference sequence). CDR3 in DNA: TGTGCCAGCAGCTTAGGGCCCAGCTCCTACGAGCAGTACTTC. Its protein product is CASSLGPSSYEQYF.

The sample holds a few counts of this clonotype. V gene TRBV27 combines with J gene TRBJ2-5; D is unresolved. The CDR3 consists of 13 residues. V dropped 3 bases and J dropped 4 bases, with 9 bases sitting between them. The germline V gene encodes CDR1 MNHEY and CDR2 SMNVEV (reference sequence). The CDR3 DNA is TGTGCCAGCAGTTTGTACAAGGCAGAGACCCAGTACTTC. It yields the protein CASSLYKAETQYF.

In this sample, this clonotype turned up a few times. This rearrangement joins TRBV6-5 to TRBJ2-7; TRBD1 matches 7 bases. Germline trimming cut 5 bases from V and 5 bases from J; bases unmatched to any gene: 6. The CDR3 covers 13 residues. Germline V lookup: CDR1 MNHEY, CDR2 SVGAGI. The CDR3 nucleotides read TGTGCCAGCAGTCGACAGGGTCCGGACGAGCAGTACTTC. Amino acids: CASSRQGPDEQYF.